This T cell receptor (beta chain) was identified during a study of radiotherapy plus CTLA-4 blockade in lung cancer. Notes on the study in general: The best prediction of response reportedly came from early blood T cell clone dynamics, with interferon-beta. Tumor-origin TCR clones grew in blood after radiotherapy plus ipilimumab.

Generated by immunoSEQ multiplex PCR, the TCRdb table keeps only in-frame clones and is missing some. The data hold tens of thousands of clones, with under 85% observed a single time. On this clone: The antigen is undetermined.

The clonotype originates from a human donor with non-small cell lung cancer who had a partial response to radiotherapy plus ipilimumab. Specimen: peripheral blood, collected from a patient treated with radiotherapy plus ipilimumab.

The CDR3 reads CASRWTLNTEAFF. The CDR3 bases are TGTGCCAGCAGGTGGACATTGAACACTGAAGCTTTCTTT. V usage is TRBV6-5 and J usage is TRBJ1-1; possible D gene TRBD1, 5 bases. Trimming removed 6 bases at V and 0 bases at J, with 8 bases between. Germline V gene sequence: CDR1 MNHEY, CDR2 SVGAGI. The CDR3 loop spans 13 amino acids.